This entry features one T cell receptor (beta chain) sequence. The antigen is unknown. The sample has other DNA sequences that encode this CDR3 too. This table comes from immunoSEQ multiplex PCR, and its TCRdb copy is limited to in-frame clones, with some not included. The profile covers around 2.1 million clones, with under 95% appearing a single time and 1.5% to 2% taken by the ten largest. In the naive CD8 group, cells lacked CD45RO and were positively selected for CCR7, so terminally differentiated effector memory CD45RA+ cells were left out. This sample is part of a study of shared clonotypes between healthy human individuals. This CDR3 has 14 amino acids. The J segment lost 5 bases and the V segment lost 3 bases, leaving 3 bases of the junction unmatched. CDR1 is SGHVS, CDR2 FQNEAQ, per germline. Regarding the study as a whole: Sharing across four donors was highest in naive CD4 (roughly 5%) and lowest in memory CD8 (0.4%).

The TCR comes from a man aged 18-30 years in good health. Some clones in this sample may be carry-over from other donors' samples. This chain links TRBV7-8 with TRBJ1-1; TRBD1 aligns across 10 bases. Sequencing input: naive CD8+ T cells from PBMCs. CDR3 bases: TGTGCCAGCAGCTTGGACAGGGGGGATACTGAAGCTTTCTTT. Translating it yields CASSLDRGDTEAFF.